The clone carrying this T cell receptor (beta chain) was detected a few times. Survey-level resolution applied to immunoSEQ assay v3.0. Sequencing was designed to cover roughly 40,000-50,000 T-cell genomes in each sample. Assay used: immunoSEQ multiplex PCR; TCRdb lists only in-frame clones, some missing. The table lists 10,000 or so clones, around 77% of them singletons. Germline V gene lookup returns CDR1 MNHEY and CDR2 SVGAGI. This CDR3 has 10 residues. Trimming shortened V by 9 bases and J by 6 bases, and 3 bases separated the two germline ends. This entry is derived from a study of long-term antiretroviral therapy in people with HIV. Study as a whole: First collections came about a decade before the 2015 immediate-ART recommendation.

This chain joins TRBV6-5 and TRBJ2-6; D gene ambiguous. The clonotype originates from a man in his thirties or forties with HIV. The sample in question was unsorted PBMCs, obtained 0.4 years before starting antiretroviral therapy. Here the CDR3 reads CASPANVLTF. CDR3 DNA sequence: TGTGCCAGTCCGGCCAACGTCCTGACTTTC.